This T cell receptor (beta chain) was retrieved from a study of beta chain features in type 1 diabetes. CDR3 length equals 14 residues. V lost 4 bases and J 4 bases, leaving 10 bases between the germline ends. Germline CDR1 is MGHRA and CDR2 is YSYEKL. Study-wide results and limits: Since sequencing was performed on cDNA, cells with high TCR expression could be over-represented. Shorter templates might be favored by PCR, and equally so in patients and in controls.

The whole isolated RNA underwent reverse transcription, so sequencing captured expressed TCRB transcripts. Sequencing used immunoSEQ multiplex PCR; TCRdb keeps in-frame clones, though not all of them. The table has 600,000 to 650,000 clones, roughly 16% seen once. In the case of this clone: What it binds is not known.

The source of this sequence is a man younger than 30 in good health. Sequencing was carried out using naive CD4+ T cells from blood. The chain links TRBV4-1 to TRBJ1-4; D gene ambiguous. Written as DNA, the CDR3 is TGCGCCAGCAGCCCTCTCGGGATTAATGAAAAACTGTTTTTT. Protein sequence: CASSPLGINEKLFF.